This T cell receptor beta chain appears in the sequencing data of a study of T cell responses to AZD1222 COVID-19 vaccine. Germline V CDR1 and CDR2: KGHSH, LQKENI. The CDR3 is 15 residues long. Trimming took 3 bases from V and 2 from J, leaving 13 bases between them. Libraries were prepared by immunoSEQ multiplex PCR; TCRdb keeps only in-frame clonotypes and omits some of them. Of approximately 96,000 clones in the sample, approximately 90% were seen once. The source material was peripheral blood, sampled 28 days after the second AZD1222 dose. This TCR was recovered from an adult who received the AZD1222 COVID-19 vaccine. This rearrangement joins TRBV18 to TRBJ1-2, with D perhaps matching TRBD1 (6 bases). CDR3 protein: CASSPTRTDNYGYTF. DNA for the CDR3: TGTGCCAGCTCACCTACACGGACAGACAACTATGGCTACACCTTC.